This T cell receptor beta chain was captured in a study of blood T cell repertoires in COVID-19 (dated by TCRdb to between 2020 and 2021). In terms of the full investigation: Collaborator samples came from the United States, Italy and Spain and covered acute and convalescent phases of COVID-19. The material from the prospective study consisted of cDNA or gDNA derived from T cells, B-cell-depleted T cells, or PBMCs. Deeply sampled blood TCRbeta repertoires from subjects exposed to, actively infected with, or recovered from COVID-19 were included in the dataset. A freely available public database, intended as a resource for researchers studying the immune response to SARS-CoV-2, is where the repertoires were released. Samples came from the ongoing ImmuneRACE study (first 160 participants) plus 1,254 subjects from 6 global collaborators. Nearly every sample came with metadata listing a de-identified subject ID, COVID-19 status, age in years and sex. Where available, HLA class I and class II types were taken from metadata supplied by the sample provider and were not determined by assay-based typing.

As concerns this clone: No antigen is known for it. Nothing much larger sits one base from this clone, and base qualities are not available.

Samples from volunteer blood donors who had recovered from COVID-19 were contributed by a second Seattle source. Whole blood was collected in K2EDTA tubes by collaborating institutions according to the institutions' own protocols. For TCRbeta analysis, collaborator samples were shipped as frozen whole blood, as isolated PBMCs, or as DNA extracted from either sample type. The paper's findings and limits, for the study overall: The amount of clinical and demographic metadata varied by source and participant and was provided uncurated.

TCRbeta CDR3 regions were amplified from genomic DNA by means of the immunoSEQ Assay, a bias-controlled multiplex PCR. The paper's processing steps were these. The number of nucleated cells in each sample was estimated by amplification of reference gene primers within the assay. To quantify the absolute abundance of each unique TCRbeta CDR3 rearrangement, sequence reads were collapsed and filtered. For each sample, productive Simpson clonality was calculated as the square root of Simpson's diversity index across productive rearrangements. The table comes from immuneACCESS by way of TCRdb, which keeps in-frame sequences with V and J called. Part of the clones is missing from these tables; in studies checked, under half for an unresolved V gene and the rest for unknown reasons. The V and J calls and clone size come from that table; D and trimming were worked out from the DNA. For this sample there are more than 250,000 clones; around 87% appear just once. Jointly, the top ten make up 2.1% of the sample.

CDR1 is given as SGHTA and CDR2 as FQGNSA, both from the germline V gene. From the cysteine through the phenylalanine, the CDR3 covers 15 amino acids. Only the CDR3 DNA stays, 45 bases, in frame from base 1. The junction carries 18 bases between V and J, which are trimmed by 5 bases and 4 bases respectively. The TCR comes from a woman in her thirties who had recovered from COVID-19. The sample comprised peripheral blood. The chain uses TRBV7-2 and TRBJ2-7; the D gene is perhaps TRBD2, from 7 matching bases. The DNA reads as follows: TGTGCCAGCAGCCCAGAGGGGGGGGCCGTTTACGAGCAGTACTTC. The translation is CASSPEGGAVYEQYF.